This T cell receptor (beta chain) is from a study of hypomethylating agent response in myelodysplastic syndrome. Study background: Responders were six or seven patients with complete response or hematologic improvement; about 5 were non-responders.

The CDR3 totals 18 residues. V shed 7 bases and J 1 base; nucleotides not matched to a gene: 19. Looked up from germline, CDR1 is SGHKS and CDR2 is YYEKEE (reference sequence). Survey resolution used two replicates of around 200 ng, totaling approximately 400 ng DNA. This table comes from immunoSEQ multiplex PCR, and its TCRdb copy is limited to in-frame clones, with some not included. Of roughly 4,000 clones listed, approximately 86% are singletons. This specimen consisted of bone marrow, obtained before or after starting hypomethylating agent treatment for myelodysplastic syndrome (not recorded which). This sequence was found in a human donor with myelodysplastic syndrome. V and J are TRBV5-5 and TRBJ1-1; 7 bases agree with TRBD1. The CDR3 DNA sequence: TGTGCCAGCGCCGGGACAGACCAAAGGCCCACGACGAACACTGAAGCTTTCTTT. Encoded protein: CASAGTDQRPTTNTEAFF.